This entry concerns a single T cell receptor (beta chain). Its target is not known. The data derive from a study of PD-1 blockade in classical Hodgkin lymphoma. General study points: Relapsed/refractory patients reportedly had lower baseline diversity than newly diagnosed patients.

As for time point: newly diagnosed, previously untreated cHL patient sample. Comparison used PBMCs from newly diagnosed, untreated classical Hodgkin lymphoma. Some clones are missing from TCRdb's copy, which holds only in-frame ones; the method was immunoSEQ multiplex PCR. This repertoire shows under 80,000 clones, about 94% found once; its top ten account for about 2.6%. The germline gives CDR1 LNHDA, CDR2 SQIVND (reference sequence). This CDR3 is 12 amino acids long. The V end was cut by 9 bases, the J end by 7 bases, with 15 bases between. The chain couples TRBV19 to TRBJ2-5, with D perhaps TRBD1 or TRBD2 (5 bases each). Sequenced: peripheral blood mononuclear cells (PBMCs). The sequence derives from a human donor with classical Hodgkin lymphoma. The CDR3 spells CASQASRGTQYF. The CDR3 DNA is TGTGCCAGCCAAGCCTCGAGGGGGACCCAGTACTTC.